These 11 T cell receptor beta chains share one sample of origin, sequenced in a study of shared clonotypes between healthy human individuals. Naive CD8 cells lacked CD45RO, underwent positive selection for CCR7 and left out terminally differentiated effector memory CD45RA+ cells. Using immunoSEQ multiplex PCR, the repertoire was profiled, and TCRdb retains in-frame clones only, with some absent. The table has approximately 590,000 clones, nearly 97% seen once. Specimen: naive CD8+ T cells sorted from blood. The origin of the receptors is a woman aged 30 to 39 in good health.

The V call is TRBV5-1, the J call TRBJ1-1; D possibly corresponds to TRBD1 (6 bases). Germline V gene sequence: CDR1 SGHRS, CDR2 YFSETQ. The CDR3 length is 16 residues. V lost 4 bases and J 0 bases, leaving 16 bases between the germline ends. The CDR3 DNA sequence: TGCGCCAGCAGCCAGGACAGCCCCGGCATGAACACTGAAGCTTTCTTT. Residues: CASSQDSPGMNTEAFF.

V usage is TRBV7-6 and J usage is TRBJ1-2; D possibly corresponds to TRBD1 (6 bases). The CDR3 contains 13 residues. V shed 2 bases and J shed 6 bases, with 10 bases lying between them. Germline V gene sequence: CDR1 SGHVS, CDR2 FNYEAQ. The CDR3 loop is CASSLRAGDGYTF. The CDR3 DNA follows: TGTGCCAGCAGCTTACGTGCAGGGGATGGCTACACCTTC.

The CDR3 here is CASSVNRGTGPVNPFF. In DNA, the CDR3 is TGTGCCAGCAGTGTAAACCGCGGGACAGGGCCAGTCAACCCTTTCTTT. The V call is TRBV27, the J call TRBJ1-1; TRBD1 agrees at 9 bases. In germline, CDR1 is MNHEY, CDR2 SMNVEV (reference sequence). This CDR3 has 16 amino acids. V lost 5 bases to trimming and J lost 12 bases; unmatched junction nucleotides: 19.

The rearrangement uses TRBV7-2 and TRBJ1-4; the D gene is possibly TRBD1 (6 bases). Per germline, CDR1 SGHTA and CDR2 FQGNSA. V was cut by 6 bases and J by 4 bases, with 15 bases left in between. There are 15 residues in the CDR3. For the CDR3, the DNA is TGTGCCAGCAGACAGCCAGGACAGTTTAATGAAAAACTGTTTTTT. It yields the protein CASRQPGQFNEKLFF.

This clone was observed a single time. This chain connects TRBV5-1 to TRBJ2-5; D may be TRBD2 (6 bases). In germline, CDR1 is SGHRS, CDR2 YFSETQ. This CDR3 is built from 16 residues. V lost 4 bases and J 0 bases, leaving 16 bases between the germline ends. The CDR3 DNA reads TGCGCCAGCAGCCTGGGATTAGCGGAGTACCAAGAGACCCAGTACTTC. The encoded protein is CASSLGLAEYQETQYF.

The CDR3: CASSGGSVDTQYF. CDR3 in DNA: TGTGCCAGCAGCGGGGGTAGCGTAGATACGCAGTATTTT. This rearrangement joins TRBV9 to TRBJ2-3; TRBD2 might be the D (5 bases). V was pared by 3 bases and J by 5 bases, with 10 bases between. The CDR3 spans 13 residues. Germline values: CDR1 SGDLS, CDR2 YYNGEE.

This clone was counted only a few times. The chain has TRBV28 and TRBJ2-2; D is undetermined. CDR3 length: 12 amino acids. V dropped 1 base and J dropped 4 bases, with 1 base sitting between them. Germline V gives CDR1 MDHEN, CDR2 SYDVKM. CDR3 in DNA: TGTGCCAGCAGTTTATCCACCGGGGAGCTGTTTTTT. It translates to CASSLSTGELFF.

The V gene is TRBV7-9, the J gene TRBJ1-3; TRBD1 matches 8 bases. This CDR3 region has 16 residues. Per germline, CDR1 SEHNR and CDR2 FQNEAQ (reference sequence). Trimming took 4 bases from V and 1 from J; bases not matched to a gene: 6. The CDR3 loop reads CASSSRGQASGNTIYF. CDR3 in DNA: TGTGCCAGCAGCTCCCGGGGACAGGCATCTGGAAACACCATATATTTT.

The CDR3 DNA reads TGCGCCAGCAGCCAAGATTGGGGGGGCTATGGCTACACCTTC. Its translation is CASSQDWGGYGYTF. The J gene is TRBJ1-2, the V gene TRBV4-1, with D possibly matching TRBD1 (5 bases). Germline V lookup: CDR1 MGHRA, CDR2 YSYEKL. The CDR3 has 14 residues. V was pared by 0 bases and J by 4 bases, with 9 bases between.

CDR3 protein: CASSFRDRAAYEQYF. The CDR3 DNA is TGTGCCAGCAGCTTCCGGGACAGGGCCGCCTACGAGCAGTACTTC. The chain is built from TRBV7-2 and TRBJ2-7; the match to TRBD1 covers 9 bases. The CDR3 covers 15 residues. The V gene's germline CDR1 is SGHTA and CDR2 FQGNSA. Losses at the gene ends were 3 bases for V and 2 bases for J; bases not matched to a gene: 5.

The V gene is TRBV9, the J gene TRBJ2-3, with 7 positions matching TRBD1. Germline-derived CDR1 and CDR2 are SGDLS and YYNGEE. Trimming cost V 0 bases and J 0 bases; bases outside gene matches: 4. The CDR3 contains 16 residues. The CDR3 DNA is TGTGCCAGCAGCGTAGACAGGGGACATAGCACAGATACGCAGTATTTT. It yields the protein CASSVDRGHSTDTQYF.